The T cell receptor (beta chain) described here comes from a study of blood T cell repertoires in COVID-19. Overall study context: The analysed material was cDNA or gDNA that came from T cells, B-cell-depleted T cells, or PBMCs.

The length of the CDR3 is 16 residues. Germline assignment: CDR1 SGHNT and CDR2 YYREEE (reference sequence). The germline V and J ends were trimmed by 4 bases and 3 bases, with 19 bases remaining between them. Followed longitudinally, the Seattle patients had been enrolled during active infection. Original processing methods: How many nucleated cells were present was estimated from reference gene primer amplification. The repertoire was sequenced with immunoSEQ multiplex PCR; TCRdb's copy has only in-frame clones and lacks some. D and trimming were read from the DNA, whereas the V and J calls and clone size are those reported in that table. The repertoire holds about 220,000 clones, with about 81% as singletons.

The sequenced sample consisted of peripheral blood. The TCR was taken from a woman between 70 and 85 years old with COVID-19, enrolled during active disease. The chain uses TRBV5-4 and TRBJ1-2, with D maybe TRBD1 (5 bases). The CDR3 reads CASSPRQGRRDYGYTF. The CDR3 DNA follows: TGTGCCAGCAGCCCTCGGCAGGGCAGGAGGGACTATGGCTACACCTTC.